Following are 22 T cell receptor beta chains from one sample sequenced in a study of blood T cell repertoires in COVID-19. TCRdb's table, derived via immunoSEQ multiplex PCR, lists solely in-frame clones and lacks some. The sample contains 270,000 or so clones, 84% of which appear only once. Source material: peripheral blood. The receptors were sampled from a human donor in a cohort sampled during active COVID-19.

This chain joins TRBV19 and TRBJ1-1; a possible D gene is TRBD1 (6 bases). This CDR3 spans 13 amino acids. Germline values: CDR1 LNHDA, CDR2 SQIVND (reference sequence). V was trimmed by 6 bases and J by 3 bases, leaving 11 bases between them. CDR3: CASRERTDTEAFF. In DNA, the CDR3 is TGTGCCAGTAGGGAGAGGACAGACACTGAAGCTTTCTTT.

The chain joins TRBV6-5 to TRBJ2-3; D uncertain. The CDR3 runs 15 residues. Trimming cost V 8 bases and J 2 bases, with 17 bases left between them. The germline V gene has CDR1 MNHEY and CDR2 SVGAGI. The CDR3 sequence: CASALSRSNTDTQYF. DNA of the CDR3: TGTGCCAGCGCTCTCTCACGTAGTAACACAGATACGCAGTATTTT.

The CDR3 spells CASSSQGSYNTEAFF. The CDR3, as DNA: TGTGCCAGCAGCTCACAGGGCAGTTATAACACTGAAGCTTTCTTT. V usage is TRBV7-8 and J usage is TRBJ1-1, with D perhaps matching TRBD1 (6 bases). V lost 4 bases, J lost 2 bases, and 14 bases lay in between. This CDR3 is built from 15 residues. Germline-derived CDR1 and CDR2 are SGHVS and FQNEAQ.

The rearrangement links TRBV14 to TRBJ2-7; D call uncertain. The CDR3 totals 13 residues. V was shortened by 2 bases and J by 7 bases, with 12 bases between the two germline ends. CDR1 is SGHDN and CDR2 is FVKESK in the germline V gene. The CDR3: CASSQIRSGEQYF. The CDR3, as DNA: TGTGCCAGCAGCCAAATCCGGAGTGGGGAGCAGTACTTC.

The V and J genes are TRBV7-3 and TRBJ2-5; TRBD1 aligns across 9 bases. The CDR3 loop spans 15 amino acids. The ends lost 3 bases at V and 5 bases at J; junction bases unmatched: 7. Germline V gives CDR1 SGHTA, CDR2 FQGTGA. The CDR3 is CASSLGTGWSETQYF. CDR3 in DNA: TGTGCCAGCAGCTTGGGGACAGGGTGGAGTGAGACCCAGTACTTC.

J is TRBJ2-7 and V is TRBV6-5; maybe TRBD2 (5 bases). V shed 10 bases and J shed 2 bases, with 12 bases lying between them. The CDR3 loop spans 12 amino acids. Germline CDR1 is MNHEY and CDR2 is SVGAGI. The CDR3 here is CAILAGAYEQYF. The CDR3, as DNA: TGTGCCATTCTAGCTGGGGCCTACGAGCAGTACTTC.

The chain couples TRBV10-2 to TRBJ2-7, with 9 bases matching TRBD1. Germline CDR1 reads WSHSY; CDR2 reads SAAADI. V lost 7 bases, J lost 6 bases, and 10 bases stayed unmatched. The length of the CDR3 is 14 residues. This CDR3 is CASKPGTGFSEQYF. The CDR3 nucleotides read TGCGCCAGCAAGCCGGGGACAGGGTTTTCCGAGCAGTACTTC.

This chain links TRBV6-6 with TRBJ2-3; D gene uncertain. Germline CDR1 and CDR2: MNHNY and SVGAGI (reference sequence). Trimming removed 4 bases at V and 0 bases at J, with 8 bases between. CDR3 size: 14 residues. The CDR3 protein is CASSSVGSTDTQYF. CDR3 coding DNA: TGTGCCAGCAGTTCTGTCGGGAGCACAGATACGCAGTATTTT.

This clone was seen a few times. The chain recombines TRBV5-1 with TRBJ2-2; TRBD1 might be the D (6 bases). There are 15 residues in the CDR3. Trimming took off 3 bases at V and 1 base at J, with 10 bases between the two ends. Germline CDR1 SGHRS, CDR2 YFSETQ. CDR3 loop: CASSSDSMNTGELFF. In nucleotides, the CDR3 is TGCGCCAGCAGCTCGGACAGCATGAACACCGGGGAGCTGTTTTTT.

The chain links TRBV12-3 or TRBV12-4 to TRBJ1-2; 8 bases are shared with TRBD1. CDR3 length equals 13 residues. With 8 bases clipped from V and 5 bases from J, the junction kept 7 bases outside the gene matches. The CDR3 loop is CASETGDGYGYTF. The DNA for the CDR3 is TGTGCCAGCGAGACAGGGGACGGTTATGGCTACACCTTC.

V and J are TRBV7-8 and TRBJ2-1, with 11 bases lining up with TRBD2. CDR3 length equals 15 residues. The ends lost 7 bases at V and 3 bases at J; junction bases unmatched: 5. Looked up from germline, CDR1 is SGHVS and CDR2 is FQNEAQ. In DNA, the CDR3 is TGTGCCAGCAACCAACTAGCGGGAGACTACAATGAGCAGTTCTTC. Amino acids: CASNQLAGDYNEQFF.

The genes are TRBV11-3 and TRBJ2-1; a weak D match, TRBD2 (5 bases). The CDR3 loop spans 15 amino acids. Per the germline V gene, CDR1 is SGHNT and CDR2 is YENEEA. V was shortened by 5 bases and J by 0 bases, with 11 bases between the two germline ends. The CDR3 sequence: CASSPDFSSYNEQFF. As DNA, the CDR3 is TGTGCCAGCAGCCCGGACTTCAGCTCCTACAATGAGCAGTTCTTC. Full variable domain (rest looked up from reference TRBV11-3 and TRBJ2-1): EAGVVQSPRYKIIEKKQPVAFWCNPISGHNTLYWYLQNLGQGPELLIRYENEEAVDDSQLPKDRFSAERLKGVDSTLKIQPAELGDSAVYLCASSPDFSSYNEQFFGPGTRLTVL.

This clone occurred once. The chain uses TRBV19 and TRBJ2-7; D is unresolved. With 2 bases removed from V and 7 bases from J, the gap between germline ends came to 6 bases. This CDR3 contains 11 residues. Germline assignment: CDR1 LNHDA and CDR2 SQIVND (reference sequence). The CDR3 nucleotides read TGTGCCAGTAGTATAAACGGGGAGCAGTACTTC. Its translation is CASSINGEQYF.

The count of this clone is one. The chain couples TRBV4-1 to TRBJ2-1; 11 bases map to TRBD2. Germline lookup yields CDR1 MGHRA and CDR2 YSYEKL. This CDR3 contains 16 residues. Unmatched junction bases numbered 1, after V lost 3 bases and J lost 0 bases. The DNA of the CDR3 is TGCGCCAGCAGCCATACTAGCGGGAGCTCCTACAATGAGCAGTTCTTC. Its protein product is CASSHTSGSSYNEQFF.

Here the CDR3 reads CASSLWRLGDTQYF. Here the CDR3 DNA reads TGTGCCAGCAGCTTGTGGCGTCTCGGGGATACGCAGTATTTT. This chain uses TRBV7-2 with TRBJ2-3; no definite D call. Germline CDR1 and CDR2: SGHTA and FQGNSA. The CDR3 is made up of 14 amino acids. The V end was cut by 3 bases, the J end by 6 bases, with 13 bases between.

This clone was seen only once. The gene calls are TRBV5-1 and TRBJ1-1, with D perhaps matching TRBD1 (5 bases). The germline CDR1 and CDR2 sequences are SGHRS and YFSETQ. Trimming took off 6 bases at V and 3 bases at J, with 24 bases between the two ends. CDR3 length: 17 amino acids. This CDR3 is CASKGKLTSLDDTEAFF. The CDR3, as DNA: TGCGCCAGCAAGGGGAAGCTTACCTCTCTTGATGACACTGAAGCTTTCTTT.

The chain uses TRBV11-2 and TRBJ1-1, with TRBD1 as a possible D gene (5 bases). The CDR3 consists of 15 residues. CDR1 is SGHAT and CDR2 is FQNNGV in the germline V gene. Trimming left V 1 base short and J 1 base short, with 10 bases between. Here the CDR3 reads CASSLVVRANTEAFF. The CDR3 nucleotides are TGTGCCAGCAGCTTAGTCGTCAGGGCGAACACTGAAGCTTTCTTT.

The V gene is TRBV5-1, the J gene TRBJ2-1; the D is unclear. This CDR3 is built from 16 residues. In germline, CDR1 is SGHRS, CDR2 YFSETQ. V was pared by 4 bases and J by 8 bases, with 22 bases between. CDR3 DNA: TGCGCCAGCAGCCCGAAGGCAGGTGTCGGAAACGATGAGCAGTTCTTC. This sequence encodes CASSPKAGVGNDEQFF.

The rearrangement links TRBV9 to TRBJ2-6; no firm D call. The CDR3 is 17 amino acids. V dropped 4 bases and J dropped 3 bases, with 17 bases sitting between them. Looked up from germline, CDR1 is SGDLS and CDR2 is YYNGEE. CDR3 coding DNA: TGTGCCAGCAGCCCCGGAATCAGGTCCTATGGGGCCAACGTCCTGACTTTC. This encodes CASSPGIRSYGANVLTF.

This chain uses TRBV28 with TRBJ1-2; D possibly corresponds to TRBD1 (5 bases). From germline, CDR1 is MDHEN and CDR2 SYDVKM. This CDR3 is built from 13 residues. Trimming cost V 11 bases and J 8 bases, with 21 bases left between them. In nucleotides, the CDR3 is TGTGCCCCCAGCCCGGGACCGGGGGGGGGCTACACCTTC. Its protein is CAPSPGPGGGYTF.

This chain joins TRBV18 and TRBJ2-7; TRBD2 matches 7 bases. The junction had 13 bases not matched to a gene; V was cut back by 2 bases and J by 6 bases. The V gene's germline CDR1 is KGHSH and CDR2 LQKENI. This CDR3 is 16 amino acids long. For the CDR3, the DNA is TGTGCCAGCTCACCAACGTTAGCTAGCGGCATGGTCGAGCAGTACTTC. Its protein product is CASSPTLASGMVEQYF.

The chain uses TRBV11-2 and TRBJ2-7; 7 bases are shared with TRBD1. CDR1 and CDR2 (germline): SGHAT, FQNNGV. CDR3 length: 15 residues. The V gene end was trimmed by 1 base and the J gene end by 3 bases; junction bases not matched to a gene: 6. This CDR3 is CASSLARDSYYEQYF. The CDR3 DNA sequence: TGTGCCAGCAGCTTAGCCCGGGACAGTTACTACGAGCAGTACTTC.